This TCR beta chain comes out of a study of blood T cell repertoires in COVID-19. Sequenced by immunoSEQ multiplex PCR; TCRdb stores in-frame clones only, minus some. The data hold 350,000 to 400,000 clones, with about 90% observed a single time. The receptor was isolated from a woman aged 25 to 39 who had recovered from COVID-19. The sequencing sample was made of PBMCs or T cells enriched from blood (not recorded which).

CDR3 bases: TGTGCCAGCTCACCACCGTCCCGTTCTACCTACGAGCAGTACTTC. Translation gives CASSPPSRSTYEQYF. The gene calls are TRBV18 and TRBJ2-7; D is unresolved. The germline V gene has CDR1 KGHSH and CDR2 LQKENI. This CDR3 region has 15 residues. The germline V and J ends were trimmed by 0 bases and 2 bases, with 11 bases remaining between them.